Shown below are 22 T cell receptor beta chains from a single sample sequenced in a study of technical replicates of blood from a few donors. Sequencing used immunoSEQ multiplex PCR; TCRdb keeps in-frame clones, though not all of them. This table has approximately 87,000 clones, 91% appearing once. What was sequenced was T cells isolated from PBMCs. All receptors derive from a human donor in good health. Some clones in this sample may be carry-over from other donors' samples.

This rearrangement joins TRBV7-3 to TRBJ2-3; D unclear. Germline V gene sequence: CDR1 SGHTA, CDR2 FQGTGA. This CDR3 contains 12 residues. Trimming took 4 bases from V and 6 from J, leaving 8 bases between them. The CDR3 reads CASSYSSDTQYF. Written as DNA, the CDR3 is TGTGCCAGCAGCTACTCGTCGGATACGCAGTATTTT. Using reference TRBV7-3 and TRBJ2-3 for the parts outside the CDR3, the full variable domain is GAGVSQTPSNKVTEKGKYVELRCDPISGHTALYWYRQSLGQGPEFLIYFQGTGAADDSGLPNDRFFAVRPEGSVSTLKIQRTERGDSAVYLCASSYSSDTQYFGPGTRLTVL.

The chain employs TRBV28 and TRBJ1-3; 8 positions agree with TRBD1. The CDR3 consists of 17 residues. V lost 1 base to trimming and J lost 4 bases; unmatched junction nucleotides: 9. Germline CDR1 and CDR2: MDHEN and SYDVKM. CDR3 in DNA: TGTGCCAGCAGTTTATCGTTTAGACAGGGGTTGGGAAACACCATATATTTT. As protein: CASSLSFRQGLGNTIYF.

V gene TRBV6-6 combines with J gene TRBJ2-7; the match to TRBD1 covers 9 bases. The J segment lost 3 bases and the V segment lost 6 bases, leaving 9 bases of the junction unmatched. This CDR3 comprises 15 residues. Germline V lookup: CDR1 MNHNY, CDR2 SVGAGI (reference sequence). CDR3 nucleotides: TGTGCCAGCAGGGGTTCCGGGACAGGGAACTACGAGCAGTACTTC. Its protein is CASRGSGTGNYEQYF.

The rearrangement links TRBV5-8 to TRBJ2-3; D perhaps matches TRBD2 (6 bases). This CDR3 is 13 amino acids long. V lost 2 bases and J 9 bases, leaving 13 bases between the germline ends. Germline V gene lookup returns CDR1 SGHTS and CDR2 YDEGEE. The CDR3, as DNA: TGTGCCAGCAGCTTACCGGGACTGTTGACGCAGTATTTT. Its protein product is CASSLPGLLTQYF. The full variable domain, its missing parts supplied by reference TRBV5-8 and TRBJ2-3, is EAGVTQSPTHLIKTRGQQATLRCSPISGHTSVYWYQQALGLGLQFLLWYDEGEERNRGNFPPRFSGRQFPNYSSELNVNALELEDSALYLCASSLPGLLTQYFGPGTRLTVL.

This clone is a singleton in its sample. J is TRBJ2-1 and V is TRBV27; 11 bases are shared with TRBD2. The junction had 10 bases not matched to a gene; V was cut back by 4 bases and J by 8 bases. The length of the CDR3 is 16 residues. CDR1 is MNHEY and CDR2 is SMNVEV in the germline V gene (reference sequence). DNA for the CDR3: TGTGCCAGCAGTTATTTAGCGGGAGGGCCAATAGATGAGCAGTTCTTC. Amino acid sequence: CASSYLAGGPIDEQFF.

V usage is TRBV18 and J usage is TRBJ2-7; D might be TRBD1 (5 bases). From germline, CDR1 is KGHSH and CDR2 LQKENI. There are 14 residues in the CDR3. Trimming removed 3 bases at V and 3 bases at J, with 12 bases between. The CDR3 loop reads CASSPGVGDYEQYF. The CDR3 coding sequence is TGTGCCAGCTCACCGGGCGTAGGGGACTACGAGCAGTACTTC.

This clone was detected once. V is TRBV5-6 and J is TRBJ2-3, with 14 bases fitting TRBD2. Germline V gene data show CDR1 as SGHDT and CDR2 as YYEEEE. V was pared by 3 bases and J by 8 bases, with 5 bases of the junction left unmatched. The length of the CDR3 is 15 residues. Written as DNA, the CDR3 is TGTGCCAGCAGCTCGAAGGGACTAGCGGGAGCTACGCAGTATTTT. Translating gives CASSSKGLAGATQYF.

The chain couples TRBV30 to TRBJ2-5; a possible D gene is TRBD1 (6 bases). Per the germline V gene, CDR1 is GTSNPN and CDR2 is SVGIG (reference sequence). Trimming removed 5 bases at V and 7 bases at J, with 17 bases between. The CDR3 has 13 residues. CDR3 bases: TGTGCCTGGGGGAAAGGGGGATTTGGGACCCAGTACTTC. This gives the protein CAWGKGGFGTQYF.

The chain recombines TRBV10-3 with TRBJ2-1; TRBD1 might be the D (6 bases). This CDR3 is 14 amino acids long. Trimming shortened V by 3 bases and J by 6 bases, and 12 bases separated the two germline ends. Per the germline V gene, CDR1 is ENHRY and CDR2 is SYGVKD. The CDR3 spells CAISDGTKSNEQFF. The CDR3 DNA follows: TGTGCCATCAGTGACGGGACAAAGTCCAATGAGCAGTTCTTC.

The rearrangement joins TRBV5-1 to TRBJ2-1; TRBD2 agrees at 8 bases. V gave up 0 bases and J gave up 10 bases; unmatched junction bases: 12. Per the germline V gene, CDR1 is SGHRS and CDR2 is YFSETQ. The CDR3 loop spans 16 amino acids. CDR3 protein: CASSLAGSGGPREQFF. Here the CDR3 DNA reads TGCGCCAGCAGCTTGGCAGGATCGGGAGGGCCAAGGGAGCAGTTCTTC.

The gene calls are TRBV4-3 and TRBJ1-5, with 12 bases lining up with TRBD1. The CDR3 totals 17 residues. Trimming removed 0 bases from V and 3 bases from J; junction bases left unmatched: 3. Germline V gives CDR1 LGHNA, CDR2 YSLEER. CDR3 sequence: CASSQEWDRGHNQPQHF. The CDR3 DNA sequence: TGCGCCAGCAGCCAAGAGTGGGACAGGGGGCACAATCAGCCCCAGCATTTT.

V usage is TRBV9 and J usage is TRBJ2-2; 9 nucleotides agree with TRBD2. Trimming removed 4 bases from V and 4 bases from J; junction bases left unmatched: 8. Germline V gives CDR1 SGDLS, CDR2 YYNGEE. CDR3 length: 16 amino acids. This CDR3 reads CASSPGTSPGTGELFF. The CDR3 nucleotides read TGTGCCAGCAGCCCCGGGACTAGCCCGGGCACCGGGGAGCTGTTTTTT.

The rearrangement links TRBV28 to TRBJ2-7; TRBD1 matches at 9 bases. From germline, CDR1 is MDHEN and CDR2 SYDVKM. The CDR3 is 14 residues long. V trimming: 3 bases; J trimming: 6 bases; junction bases outside the gene matches: 6. The CDR3 is CASSLEDRGSEQYF. CDR3 nucleotides: TGTGCCAGCAGTTTGGAGGACAGGGGTTCCGAGCAGTACTTC.

The chain couples TRBV5-6 to TRBJ2-2; maybe TRBD2 (6 bases). Germline values: CDR1 SGHDT, CDR2 YYEEEE. V shed 2 bases and J shed 5 bases, with 10 bases lying between them. The CDR3 contains 14 residues. CDR3 nucleotides: TGTGCCAGCAGCTTAGTCGGAGGGACCGGGGAGCTGTTTTTT. This gives the protein CASSLVGGTGELFF.

The chain carries TRBV27 and TRBJ2-1; weak D call: TRBD2 (6 bases). Trimming cost V 6 bases and J 6 bases, with 21 bases left between them. Germline-derived CDR1 and CDR2 are MNHEY and SMNVEV (reference sequence). The CDR3 contains 16 residues. CDR3 bases: TGTGCCAGCAGCCTCGGGGGATGGACTATACCCAATGAGCAGTTCTTC. It is translated as CASSLGGWTIPNEQFF.

The chain has TRBV7-3 and TRBJ2-1, with D tentatively TRBD2 (5 bases). Looked up from germline, CDR1 is SGHTA and CDR2 is FQGTGA. Trimming removed 0 bases at V and 8 bases at J, with 11 bases between. The CDR3 covers 14 residues. The CDR3 sequence: CASSLTVREDEQFF. Here the CDR3 DNA reads TGTGCCAGCAGCTTAACAGTCCGGGAAGATGAGCAGTTCTTC.

The V and J genes are TRBV19 and TRBJ1-1; 7 positions match TRBD1. The CDR3 runs 14 residues. Germline CDR1 is LNHDA and CDR2 is SQIVND (reference sequence). With 2 bases clipped from V and 4 bases from J, the junction kept 4 bases outside the gene matches. The CDR3 sequence: CASSITGAATEAFF. The CDR3 DNA reads as TGTGCCAGTAGTATAACAGGGGCCGCCACTGAAGCTTTCTTT.

This chain links TRBV7-9 with TRBJ1-3; no clear D. The CDR3 runs 15 residues. The germline V gene has CDR1 SEHNR and CDR2 FQNEAQ (reference sequence). V lost 5 bases to trimming and J lost 4 bases, with 15 bases between them. CDR3 DNA: TGTGCCAGCAGCCACTTTGTGGGAGAAGGAAACACCATATATTTT. Translated: CASSHFVGEGNTIYF.

J is TRBJ1-2 and V is TRBV18; 7 bases match TRBD1. V gave up 2 bases and J gave up 5 bases; unmatched junction bases: 11. Germline V gene data show CDR1 as KGHSH and CDR2 as LQKENI. This CDR3 comprises 16 residues. For the CDR3, the DNA is TGTGCCAGCTCACCAGGAACAGGGGATTATGGGTATGGCTACACCTTC. Amino acids: CASSPGTGDYGYGYTF.

This chain joins TRBV30 and TRBJ2-1; D is unclear. This CDR3 is 12 amino acids long. Trimming cost V 4 bases and J 8 bases, with 12 bases left between them. Germline values: CDR1 GTSNPN, CDR2 SVGIG (reference sequence). The CDR3 sequence is CAWNELSDEQFF. The CDR3, as DNA: TGTGCCTGGAATGAATTAAGCGATGAGCAGTTCTTC. Based on the CDR3 plus reference TRBV30 and TRBJ2-1, the full variable domain is SQTIHQWPATLVQPVGSPLSLECTVEGTSNPNLYWYRQAAGRGLQLLFYSVGIGQISSEVPQNLSASRPQDRQFILSSKKLLLSDSGFYLCAWNELSDEQFFGPGTRLTVL.

The V gene is TRBV6-5, the J gene TRBJ1-6, with D possibly being TRBD1 (5 bases). The CDR3 is 12 amino acids. With 7 bases removed from V and 9 bases from J, the gap between germline ends came to 10 bases. Germline assignment: CDR1 MNHEY and CDR2 SVGAGI. The CDR3 nucleotides read TGTGCCAGCACCCTGGGGGGTTCACCCCTCCACTTT. Protein product: CASTLGGSPLHF.

This chain joins TRBV19 and TRBJ2-3, with 7 bases that match TRBD2. V lost 5 bases to trimming and J lost 7 bases; unmatched junction nucleotides: 9. The CDR3 is 14 amino acids. Germline loops: CDR1 LNHDA, CDR2 SQIVND (reference sequence). CDR3 protein: CASSPSTSAHTQYF. The CDR3 nucleotides read TGTGCCAGTAGTCCCTCCACTAGCGCCCATACGCAGTATTTT.